What follows are 21 T cell receptor beta chains derived from one specimen sequenced in a study of blood T cells in healthy people across ages. Primers used in a second PCR of about 7 to 12 cycles were a sample-barcoded 5' primer and a J-beta primer mix. TCRdb fed the 5' RACE reads into MiXCR, producing one record per CDR3 protein. The sample records about 1 million distinct CDR3 sequences, 45% being singletons. Sequenced input: blood. The receptors originated from a woman aged 55-70 years in good health.

This clonotype appeared a few times. The V gene is TRBV5-5, the J gene TRBJ2-1; no clear D gene. The DNA end is more similar to TRBJ2-7, so the J call may be wrong. Germline V gives CDR1 SGHKS, CDR2 YYEKEE (reference sequence). The CDR3 consists of 13 residues. The CDR3 spells CASSLVNSNEQYF. The CDR3 nucleotides are TGTGCCAGCAGCTTGGTAAACTCCAATGAGCAGTACTTC.

In this sample, this clonotype turned up a few times. The chain is built from TRBV20-1 and TRBJ2-3; TRBD2 matches at 14 bases. The junction had 7 bases not matched to a gene; V was cut back by 0 bases and J by 11 bases. The CDR3 has 15 residues. Germline CDR1 is DFQATT and CDR2 is SNEGSKA (reference sequence). The CDR3 region has the DNA TGCAGTGCTAGAGAGGGACTAGCGGGAGTCGGGGGGCAGTATTTT. It translates to CSAREGLAGVGGQYF.

The V gene is TRBV3-1, the J gene TRBJ2-1; 13 bases fit TRBD2. After removal of 2 bases from V and 12 bases from J, the junction contained 7 bases not matched to a gene. CDR1 and CDR2 from the germline V gene are LGHDT and YNNKEL (reference sequence). This CDR3 is built from 15 residues. The CDR3 region is CASSQSTSGRATQFF. The CDR3 bases are TGTGCCAGCAGCCAATCAACTAGCGGGAGGGCCACGCAGTTCTTC.

In the case of this clonotype: The germline gene is not matched at one end of the junction; a read error may be the cause. V gene TRBV6-5 combines with J gene TRBJ2-1; tentatively, D is TRBD1 (5 bases). CDR3 length: 11 amino acids. From germline, CDR1 is MNHEY and CDR2 SVGAGI. CDR3 in DNA: TGTGCCAGCAGTGAGGACAATGGGCAGTTCTTC. Protein product: CASSEDNGQFF.

The V gene is TRBV28, the J gene TRBJ1-1, with 7 bases lining up with TRBD1. This CDR3 has 13 amino acids. With V trimmed by 6 bases and J by 3 bases, 4 bases remained unmatched. Per germline, CDR1 MDHEN and CDR2 SYDVKM. This CDR3 is CASRTQGDTEAFF. The CDR3 DNA sequence: TGTGCCAGCAGAACTCAGGGGGACACTGAAGCTTTCTTT.

This chain joins TRBV13 and TRBJ2-7; 8 bases map to TRBD2. The CDR3 length is 13 residues. Germline-derived CDR1 and CDR2 are PRHDT and FYEKMQ (reference sequence). Germline trimming cut 6 bases from V and 4 bases from J; bases unmatched to any gene: 5. The CDR3 sequence is CASSAAGVYEQYF. CDR3 nucleotides: TGTGCCAGCAGTGCAGCGGGAGTTTACGAGCAGTACTTC.

This CDR3 is CASSLGLAGLHEQYF. CDR3 DNA sequence: TGTGCCAGCAGCTTAGGGCTAGCGGGACTCCACGAGCAGTACTTC. This rearrangement joins TRBV7-8 to TRBJ2-7, with 9 bases lining up with TRBD2. The germline CDR1 and CDR2 sequences are SGHVS and FQNEAQ. This CDR3 comprises 15 residues. V lost 1 base and J lost 5; bases outside the gene matches: 6.

CDR3 sequence: CASAPPAGSYNEQYF. CDR3 coding DNA: TGTGCTAGTGCCCCTCCGGCGGGCTCCTACAATGAGCAGTACTTC. The rearrangement uses TRBV12-5 and TRBJ2-7; D is perhaps TRBD2 (5 bases). V gave up 7 bases and J gave up 7 bases, with 23 bases separating them. In germline, CDR1 is LGHNT, CDR2 FRNRAP. The CDR3 length is 15 residues.

The table lists this clonotype with a few counts. The rearrangement joins TRBV13 to TRBJ1-5; D might be TRBD1 (5 bases). The CDR3 length is 16 residues. V was clipped by 4 bases and J by 2 bases, with 15 bases between them. Germline CDR1 and CDR2: PRHDT and FYEKMQ (reference sequence). CDR3: CASSSGPPTGNQPQHF. The DNA of the CDR3 is TGTGCCAGCAGCTCGGGACCGCCAACGGGCAATCAGCCCCAGCATTTT.

V usage is TRBV15 and J usage is TRBJ2-7, with D hard to call. Germline CDR1 is LNHNV and CDR2 is YYDKDF (reference sequence). The CDR3 sequence is 14 residues long. Between the trimmed V and J ends, which lost 0 bases and 3 bases, there was a span of 9 bases. The CDR3 sequence is CATSRDPNSYEQYF. The CDR3 DNA reads as TGTGCCACCAGCAGAGATCCCAATAGCTACGAGCAGTACTTC.

The CDR3 DNA reads TGCGCCAGCAGCCTCGACGAATTCTCTGGGGCCAACGTCCTGACTTTC. Its translation: CASSLDEFSGANVLTF. The chain employs TRBV5-1 and TRBJ2-6, with D uncertain. V gave up 4 bases and J gave up 0 bases, with 11 bases separating them. The CDR3 consists of 16 residues. Per germline, CDR1 SGHRS and CDR2 YFSETQ. Complete variable domain (other parts from reference TRBV5-1 and TRBJ2-6): KAGVTQTPRYLIKTRGQQVTLSCSPISGHRSVSWYQQTPGQGLQFLFEYFSETQRNKGNFPGRFSGRQFSNSRSEMNVSTLELGDSALYLCASSLDEFSGANVLTFGAGSRLTVL.

The CDR3 DNA is TGTGCCAGCAGTGACAGGAAGAACACTGAAGCTTTCTTT. This translates into CASSDRKNTEAFF. The chain recombines TRBV2 with TRBJ1-1; no definite D call. V was trimmed by 3 bases and J by 1 base, leaving 6 bases between them. Germline V lookup: CDR1 SNHLY, CDR2 FYNNEI. This CDR3 is 13 amino acids long. Full variable domain (remainder filled in from reference TRBV2 and TRBJ1-1): EPEVTQTPSHQVTQMGQEVILRCVPISNHLYFYWYRQILGQKVEFLVSFYNNEISEKSEIFDDQFSVERPDGSNFTLKIRSTKLEDSAMYFCASSDRKNTEAFFGQGTRLTVV.

CDR3 residues: CSARVASGGHFTDTQYF. DNA of the CDR3: TGCAGTGCTAGAGTCGCTAGCGGGGGACACTTCACAGATACGCAGTATTTT. The rearrangement joins TRBV20-1 to TRBJ2-3; 10 bases are a match to TRBD2. The CDR3 length is 17 residues. Germline V CDR1 and CDR2: DFQATT, SNEGSKA (reference sequence). V gave up 1 base and J gave up 2 bases; unmatched junction bases: 9.

Only a few counts were recorded for this clonotype. The genes are TRBV10-3 and TRBJ1-2; D may be TRBD1 (6 bases). The germline V gene has CDR1 ENHRY and CDR2 SYGVKD. V gave up 4 bases and J gave up 4 bases, with 16 bases separating them. This CDR3 comprises 15 residues. The CDR3 region is CAISGGPQRGYGYTF. CDR3 DNA sequence: TGTGCCATCAGTGGGGGGCCACAGCGCGGCTATGGCTACACCTTC.

This clonotype was recorded a few times. The CDR3: CASSYEGTRGYF. DNA of the CDR3: TGTGCCAGCAGTTACGAAGGGACAAGGGGGTACTTC. This sequence joins TRBV6-2 or TRBV6-3 and TRBJ2-7, with D possibly matching TRBD1 (6 bases). Germline V gene sequence: CDR1 MNHEY, CDR2 SVGEGT. V lost 2 bases and J 12 bases, leaving 14 bases between the germline ends. CDR3 size: 12 residues.

V and J are TRBV20-1 and TRBJ2-1; D may be TRBD2 (7 bases). CDR1 is DFQATT, CDR2 SNEGSKA, per germline (reference sequence). This CDR3 is 11 amino acids long. Trimming removed 6 bases at V and 9 bases at J, with 12 bases between. CDR3 region: CSAYREGEQFF. In DNA form, the CDR3 reads TGCAGTGCCTACAGGGAGGGTGAGCAGTTCTTC.

The J gene is TRBJ2-2, the V gene TRBV6-1; the D gene is possibly TRBD1 (5 bases). Trimming pared 4 bases from V and 4 bases from J, leaving 13 bases between. This CDR3 has 15 residues. In germline, CDR1 is MNHNS, CDR2 SASEGT. For the CDR3, the DNA is TGTGCCAGCAGTGCCCTAGGGGCCGCCACCGGGGAGCTGTTTTTT. Translation: CASSALGAATGELFF.

Only a few counts were recorded for this clonotype. The chain recombines TRBV28 with TRBJ2-1, with D tentatively TRBD1 or TRBD2 (6 bases each). CDR3 length: 15 residues. The germline gives CDR1 MDHEN, CDR2 SYDVKM. V was clipped by 5 bases and J by 6 bases, with 17 bases between them. The CDR3: CASSPGLTGFNEQFF. In DNA, the CDR3 is TGTGCCAGCAGTCCCGGACTAACAGGGTTCAATGAGCAGTTCTTC.

The CDR3 region has the DNA TGTGCCACCAGCAGAGATCGTCTAGCGGGAGGGGGTGAGCAGTTCTTC. Amino acid sequence: CATSRDRLAGGGEQFF. The chain carries TRBV15 and TRBJ2-1; TRBD2 matches at 12 bases. The CDR3 consists of 16 residues. Germline V gene lookup returns CDR1 LNHNV and CDR2 YYDKDF (reference sequence). After removal of 0 bases from V and 9 bases from J, the junction contained 6 bases not matched to a gene.

The chain employs TRBV6-2 or TRBV6-3 and TRBJ2-7; the D gene could be TRBD1 or TRBD2 (5 bases each). The CDR3 is 15 amino acids. Looked up from germline, CDR1 is MNHEY and CDR2 is SVGEGT. V gave up 7 bases and J gave up 1 base, with 17 bases separating them. As DNA, the CDR3 is TGTGCCAGCACCGGGGCAAAGGGTATATCCTACGAGCAGTACTTC. This translates into CASTGAKGISYEQYF.

DNA for the CDR3: TGCAGTGCTAGAGGGAAAGGGGATGGCTACACCTTC. This sequence encodes CSARGKGDGYTF. V and J are TRBV20-1 and TRBJ1-2; possible D gene TRBD1, 5 bases. CDR1 is DFQATT and CDR2 is SNEGSKA in the germline V gene (reference sequence). Trimming stripped 1 base from V and 6 bases from J, with 9 bases between. The CDR3 spans 12 residues.